The T cell receptor (beta chain) under discussion was sequenced for a study of control samples from healthy donors and cancer patients (dated by TCRdb to between 2020 and 2021). Library preparation employed the immunoSEQ multiplex PCR assay. Imported from immuneACCESS, the table was reduced by TCRdb to in-frame sequences with V and J called. These copies leave out some clones; in studies compared against another copy, an unresolved V gene accounts for under half, and the cause of the remainder is not known. Here the sample has 100,000 to 150,000 clones; roughly 94% occur a single time. Less than 4% of the sample rests with the top ten. The CDR3 holds 15 amino acids from the cysteine to the phenylalanine. Of the read, only the CDR3 DNA is kept; its 45 bases are in frame from base 1. V loses 3 bases of germline sequence and J loses 4 bases, and the interval between the two ends is 14 bases. Taken from the germline V gene, the CDR1 and CDR2 loops are MGHRA and YSYEKL.

Turning to this clone: The antigen it binds to is not known. Base-call qualities are not available, and no considerably larger clone is one nucleotide away.

Sequencing was done on a sample of blood. The TCR originated in a man younger than 40 in good health. This chain is built from TRBV4-1 and TRBJ2-3, with TRBD2 tentatively as D gene (7 bases match). The encoded CDR3 is CASSQGGAYPDTQYF. The nucleotides read TGCGCCAGCAGCCAGGGGGGGGCTTACCCAGATACGCAGTATTTT.